Included here is one TCR beta chain sequence, with context. Its antigen is still unknown. The data stem from a study of T-cell reconstitution after alpha-beta-depleted transplantation in children. This CDR3 region has 14 residues. Trimming took 5 bases from V and 4 from J, leaving 13 bases between them. General study points: It was reported that alpha-beta T cells came from several hundred expanded graft clones (about two months after transplant). Where some patients showed high TCRbeta diversity at day 60, it came from recipient T cells and thymic progenitors that had survived. Newly generated T cells supplied most T-cell counts and diversity one year post-transplant.

TCRbeta library construction was performed incorporating unique molecular identifiers. Each CDR3 protein is one row after TCRdb ran MiXCR on the PCR reads. This table has 400,000 to 450,000 distinct CDR3 sequences, roughly 44% appearing once. The V call is TRBV12-3 or TRBV12-4, the J call TRBJ2-3; a possible D gene is TRBD2 (5 bases). The source was PBMCs, collected before TCRalphabeta/CD19-depleted stem cell transplant. The receptor was derived from a girl aged 2 to 9 with aplastic anemia, due to receive a stem cell transplant. The CDR3, as DNA: TGTGCCAGCAGTCGAGACTGGAGGTCAGATACGCAGTATTTT. It translates to CASSRDWRSDTQYF.